This T cell receptor (beta chain) was captured by sequencing in a study of cytomegalovirus exposure and HLA in healthy donors. Nominally healthy donors were sampled, though unrecorded immune exposures were likely. The CDR3 runs 16 residues. CDR1 SGDLS and CDR2 YYNGEE come from the germline V gene. Vbeta (60) and Jbeta (13) primers were used in the PCR. TCRdb keeps only in-frame clones here, not all; method: immunoSEQ multiplex PCR. The sample comprises 170,000 or so clones, over 75% of which are singletons, and 1% rests with the top ten. The sample holds a few counts of this clone. The origin of this receptor is a woman aged 45-65 years in good health and CMV-seropositive. The sample taken for sequencing was PBMCs. This rearrangement joins TRBV9 to TRBJ2-5; 10 bases align to TRBD2. The end of the DNA aligns better with TRBJ2-7, so the J call may be wrong. This chain's CDR3 is CASSVDPGTSAYEQYF. In DNA, the CDR3 is TGTGCCAGCAGCGTAGATCCCGGGACTAGCGCCTACGAGCAGTACTTC.